This T cell receptor (beta chain) stems from a study of T cell responses to AZD1222 COVID-19 vaccine. Sequenced by immunoSEQ multiplex PCR; TCRdb stores in-frame clones only, minus some. Of about 150,000 clones detected, around 93% appear once; the ten largest clones hold approximately 2.1%. This clone has a single count. V lost 0 bases to trimming and J lost 4 bases, with 7 bases between them. Germline V lookup: CDR1 LGHNA, CDR2 YNFKEQ. This CDR3 is 14 amino acids long. The receptor was isolated from an adult in good health. The sequencing used peripheral blood, collected on day 0 of AZD1222 vaccination. The chain couples TRBV4-2 to TRBJ2-1; D is unclear. CDR3 bases: TGTGCCAGCAGCCAAGATTTGGGTTACAATGAGCAGTTCTTC. Protein: CASSQDLGYNEQFF.